This TCR beta chain was sequenced in a study of cytomegalovirus exposure and HLA in healthy donors. The PCR made use of 60 Vbeta and 13 Jbeta primers. Here immunoSEQ multiplex PCR was the method, and the copy in TCRdb shows in-frame clones only, minus some. The sample carries under 200,000 clones, around 68% recorded once. Germline CDR1 reads SGHDN; CDR2 reads FVKESK. V lost 4 bases to trimming and J lost 2 bases; unmatched junction nucleotides: 9. This CDR3 has 16 amino acids. Whole-study results and caveats: In a later analysis, a genetic analysis reported fewer productive-TCR N-insertions in an Asian-associated ancestry cluster than the cohort average.

Of note for this clone: No antigen is known for it.

This clonotype originated in a man between 40 and 49 years old in good health and CMV-seronegative. Source material: PBMCs. The chain couples TRBV14 to TRBJ2-7, with 9 positions matching TRBD1. The CDR3 sequence: CASSRAAGTGTYEQYF. CDR3 nucleotides: TGTGCCAGCAGCCGAGCCGCCGGGACAGGGACCTACGAGCAGTACTTC.